This T cell receptor beta chain was found in a study of brain T cells in children with intractable seizures (dated by TCRdb to about 2021). About the full investigation: Resected brain tissue from about 50 pediatric epilepsy surgery cases was initially screened for immune gene transcripts with a NanoString immunology panel. Of the roughly twelve selected surgery cases, pre-surgery blood was also sequenced for eight, so four had brain tissue only.

On the study overall, not on this receptor specifically: Viral specificity was inferred solely from CDR3 sequence similarity, and the HCMV serostatus of the patients was not known. Sequencing depth differed between pre- and post-surgery blood, so clones missing from the pre-surgery sample may reflect undersampling.

Based on the germline V gene, the CDR1 and CDR2 sequences are MNHEY and SVGAGI. The CDR3 runs 15 amino acids, cysteine and phenylalanine included. Only the CDR3 DNA is retained, 45 bases long and in frame from the first base. V has 6 bases trimmed and J has 3 bases trimmed; junction bases matching no gene number 7. Sample time point, as interpreted from the label and publication: blood from clinic visit 5 months post-surgery; TSC patient then seizure free. The surgery cases that showed the highest brain T cell transcript signatures were chosen for TCR beta chain sequencing of brain tissue, and of blood when it was available. Before surgery, patients had received at least one anti-epileptic drug. The TCR-sequenced patients were children whose drug-resistant epilepsy was caused by tuberous sclerosis complex, focal cortical dysplasia, Rasmussen encephalitis or hemimegalencephaly. Bulk genomic DNA was isolated from unsorted brain tissue and whole blood using the Monarch genomic DNA purification kit.

Turning to this clone: What this receptor recognizes is not known. It has no much larger one-base neighbor in the sample; base qualities were not kept.

The immunoSEQ assay was used to generate TCR beta chain sequences from genomic DNA. On the study's bioinformatics: CDR3 sequences that did not begin with the conserved framework cysteine at position 104 were removed manually. Clonality was calculated as one minus the normalized Shannon's Diversity Index, with values ranging from 0 (maximal diversity) to 1 (oligoclonal). To check whether a given CDR3 had different frequencies in two samples, for example brain versus blood, chi-squared comparison-of-proportions tests were used. Public clonotypes were identified by searching immuneACCESS, and similarity to known antiviral clonotypes was assessed with the VDJdb browser. This immuneACCESS table, as held by TCRdb, lists in-frame sequences with V and J called but not all clones. Of the missing ones, under half trace to an unresolved V gene in checked studies; the others have no known cause. V and J calls plus clone size are reproduced from that table; the DNA served to infer D and trimming. For this sample the table gives a few hundred thousand clones, of which about 93% were detected only once. The ten biggest clones cover 5% to 7% of the sample.

The rearrangement joined TRBV6-5 to TRBJ1-2; the junction holds 10 bases that match TRBD1. This clonotype was obtained from a boy in the first two years of life with tuberous sclerosis and intractable seizures. This specimen was peripheral blood, taken approximately 5 months after surgery. Here is the DNA: TGTGCCAGCAGGCCCGGGACAGGGGCGGACTATGGCTACACCTTC. It translates to CASRPGTGADYGYTF.